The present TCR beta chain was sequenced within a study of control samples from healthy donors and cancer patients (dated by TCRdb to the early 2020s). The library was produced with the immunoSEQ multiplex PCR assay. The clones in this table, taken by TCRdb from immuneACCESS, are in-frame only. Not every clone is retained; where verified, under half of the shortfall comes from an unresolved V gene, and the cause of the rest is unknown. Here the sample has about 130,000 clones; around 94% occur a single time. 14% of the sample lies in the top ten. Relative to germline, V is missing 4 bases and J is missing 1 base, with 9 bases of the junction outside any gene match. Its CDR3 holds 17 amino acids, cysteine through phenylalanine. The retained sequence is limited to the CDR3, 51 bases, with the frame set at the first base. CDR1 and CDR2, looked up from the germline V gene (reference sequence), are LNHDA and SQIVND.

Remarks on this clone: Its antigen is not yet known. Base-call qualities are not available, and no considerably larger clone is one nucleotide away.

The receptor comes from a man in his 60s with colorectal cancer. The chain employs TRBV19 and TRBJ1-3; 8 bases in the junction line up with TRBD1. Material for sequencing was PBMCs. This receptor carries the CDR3 CASSNKVGTGSGNTIYF. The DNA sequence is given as TGTGCCAGTAGTAATAAGGTCGGGACAGGATCTGGAAACACCATATATTTT.